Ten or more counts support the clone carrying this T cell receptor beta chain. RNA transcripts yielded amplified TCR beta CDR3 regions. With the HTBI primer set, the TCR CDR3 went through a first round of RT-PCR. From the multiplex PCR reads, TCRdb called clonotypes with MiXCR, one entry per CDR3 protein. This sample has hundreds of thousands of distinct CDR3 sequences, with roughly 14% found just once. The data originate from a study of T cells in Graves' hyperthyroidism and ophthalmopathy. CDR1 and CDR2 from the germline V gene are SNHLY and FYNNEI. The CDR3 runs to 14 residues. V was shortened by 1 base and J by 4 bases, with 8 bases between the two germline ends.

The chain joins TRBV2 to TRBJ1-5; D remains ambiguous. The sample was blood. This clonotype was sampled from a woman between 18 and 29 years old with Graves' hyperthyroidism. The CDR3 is CASSEEVGNQPQHF. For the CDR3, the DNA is TGTGCCAGCAGTGAAGAAGTCGGAAATCAGCCCCAGCATTTT.